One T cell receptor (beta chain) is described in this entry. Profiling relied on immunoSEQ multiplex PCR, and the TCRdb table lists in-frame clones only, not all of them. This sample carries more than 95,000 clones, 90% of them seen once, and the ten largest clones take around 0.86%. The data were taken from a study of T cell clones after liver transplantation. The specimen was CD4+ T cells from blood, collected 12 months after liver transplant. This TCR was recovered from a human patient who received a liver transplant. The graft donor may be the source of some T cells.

The CDR3 region is CASRKATEAFF. CDR3 DNA sequence: TGTGCCAGCAGAAAGGCGACTGAAGCTTTCTTT. This chain links TRBV6-5 with TRBJ1-1; D remains ambiguous. CDR3 length equals 11 residues. CDR1 and CDR2 (germline): MNHEY, SVGAGI. The V gene lost 6 bases and the J gene lost 5 bases, with 7 bases spanning the gap.